The rows below give T cell receptor beta chains drawn from one sample of a study of OX40 agonist ivuxolimab in advanced cancers. Sequenced by immunoSEQ multiplex PCR; TCRdb stores in-frame clones only, minus some. The sample consists of 80,000 to 130,000 clones, roughly nine tenths of them appearing once. This material consisted of CD4+ or CD8+ T cells sorted from blood, taken in a trial of the OX40 agonist ivuxolimab. These receptors originate from an adult with an advanced solid tumor such as melanoma, head and neck, liver or kidney cancer. The CDR3 runs from the conserved cysteine through the conserved F or W. D genes are given only for firm matches. Only part of the rows carry a size: once, few, many, or a class if the clone is expanded.

once TRBJ2-3 TRBD1 TRBV6-5 CASSYRTGDQYF TGTGCCAGCAGTTACCGGACAGGGGATCAGTATTTT
- TRBJ2-7 - TRBV6-5 CASSYSMGGGPYEQYF TGTGCCAGCAGTTACTCGATGGGGGGGGGCCCCTACGAGCAGTACTTC
- TRBJ2-1 - TRBV7-3 CASSATRGEQFF TGTGCCAGCAGCGCGACTCGGGGTGAGCAGTTCTTC
- TRBJ2-3 TRBD1 TRBV4-1 CASSQDSPRTGTTDTQYF TGCGCCAGCAGCCAAGATAGTCCCCGGACAGGCACCACAGATACGCAGTATTTT
- TRBJ2-1 - TRBV18 CASHQTTASYNEQFF TGTGCCAGCCATCAGACGACCGCTTCCTACAATGAGCAGTTCTTC
once TRBJ1-3 - TRBV11-2 CASSLGPYSGNTIYF TGTGCCAGCAGCCTTGGACCGTACTCTGGAAACACCATATATTTT
- TRBJ2-1 - TRBV28 CASSSGGSYNEQFF TGTGCCAGCAGTTCTGGGGGCTCCTACAATGAGCAGTTCTTC
- TRBJ1-1 TRBD1 TRBV18 CASSLVGTGPEAFF TGTGCCAGCTCACTCGTCGGGACAGGGCCTGAAGCTTTCTTT
- TRBJ2-1 - TRBV6-4 CASSEQYGSYNEQFF TGTGCCAGCAGTGAACAATATGGGTCCTACAATGAGCAGTTCTTC
- TRBJ2-2 TRBD2 TRBV29-1 CSVEPPGTRGTGELFF TGCAGCGTTGAACCCCCAGGGACTAGGGGTACCGGGGAGCTGTTTTTT
- TRBJ1-3 - TRBV6-6 CASSYGDTSGNTIYF TGTGCCAGCAGTTACGGAGACACCTCTGGAAACACCATATATTTT
- TRBJ2-5 TRBD2 TRBV5-4 CASSPRTSGFTQYF TGTGCCAGCAGCCCCAGGACTAGCGGGTTTACCCAGTACTTC
once TRBJ2-6 TRBD2 TRBV5-1 CASSFTSGLYSGANVLTF TGCGCCAGCAGCTTTACTAGCGGCCTGTACTCTGGGGCCAACGTCCTGACTTTC
- TRBJ2-5 TRBD2 TRBV6-5 CASSPSGSWETQYF TGTGCCAGCAGCCCTAGCGGGAGTTGGGAGACCCAGTACTTC
- TRBJ1-1 - TRBV6-1 CASNTGSYTEAFF TGTGCCAGCAATACAGGGAGCTACACTGAAGCTTTCTTT
- TRBJ2-7 - TRBV6-1 CASSEMGVGEQYF TGTGCCAGCAGTGAAATGGGGGTGGGGGAGCAGTACTTC
- TRBJ2-1 - TRBV21-1 CASSKGGTGYNEQFF TGTGCCAGCAGCAAAGGAGGGACTGGCTACAATGAGCAGTTCTTC
- TRBJ2-1 TRBD2 TRBV9 CASSRRTSGNNEQFF TGTGCCAGCAGCCGGAGGACTAGCGGAAACAATGAGCAGTTCTTC
- TRBJ2-1 - TRBV9 CASSVAPTPSSNNEQFF TGTGCCAGCAGCGTAGCCCCGACTCCGAGCTCAAACAATGAGCAGTTCTTC
few TRBJ1-2 - TRBV30 CAWSVRGRGYTF TGTGCCTGGAGTGTGAGGGGCCGAGGCTACACCTTC